A selection of T cell receptor beta chains follows, all from one sample in a study of blood T cell repertoires in COVID-19. This table comes from immunoSEQ multiplex PCR, and its TCRdb copy is limited to in-frame clones, with some not included. The sample lists about 350,000 clones; more than 75% were seen once. Source material: PBMCs or T cells enriched from blood (not recorded which). The origin of the receptors is a woman younger than 45 who had recovered from COVID-19. Each CDR3 is given with its conserved first and last residue. Size is omitted from some rows. Given values are once, few, many or a class for expanded clones.

v_call clone_size cdr3_aa
TRBV5-1 NA CASSLEAGQVSREQYF
TRBV7-2 NA CASSAVGGYEQYF
TRBV28 NA CASTPSHYEQYF
TRBV28 NA CASGISGGPEDTQYF
TRBV6-1 NA CASSEWGQGAYEQYF
TRBV14 NA CASSQGSLDEQFF
TRBV10-3 NA CAIRETGVSGELFF
TRBV7-2 once CASSLRTGGMGEAFF
TRBV19 NA CASSTTGAGYEQYF
TRBV28 once CASIPGHGSPLHF
TRBV5-4 NA CASSFRGRVGYTF
TRBV4-3 NA CASSRDRDVFYGYTF
TRBV28 NA CASSVDRLTGKLFF
TRBV5-1 NA CASASQTGDEQFF
TRBV5-1 NA CASSPRTGGNTGELFF
TRBV6-5 NA CASSSRLSTDTQYF
TRBV19 NA CASTPRTGSLNEQFF
TRBV7-8 few CASSFPPPGIGAKNIQYF
TRBV24-1 NA CATSDWNRVEETQYF
TRBV6-5 NA CASSPTGSYGYTF
TRBV6-6 NA CASRESGETYNEQFF
TRBV6-5 once CASTLGGAPEAFF
TRBV18 NA CASSPEGFDRGWDEQYF
TRBV28 NA CASTSGLAGPTDTQYF
TRBV24-1 NA CATSDRTGAPYSNQPQHF
TRBV6-4 NA CASRTRQGRSYNEQFF
TRBV15 NA CATSSRSGGFAGSGNTIYF
TRBV9 NA CASSLRQGRGYTF
TRBV2 NA CASSVGAEAFF
TRBV18 NA CASSPFRGDADTQYF
TRBV11-2 NA CASSLRSGTDRVGNTIYF
TRBV18 NA CASSVIGGQGHNSPLHF
TRBV30 NA CAWRIHYEQYF
TRBV7-2 NA CASSLVGAYTGELFF
TRBV10-3 NA CAISESGDIYEQYF
TRBV28 NA CAIGHSRNQPQHF
TRBV27 NA CASSPFRGNYGYTF
TRBV5-6 NA CASSLQGHEQFF
TRBV18 once CASSPGGLRGDEQFF
TRBV12-5 NA CASGWRTRADTQYF
TRBV27 once CASSSTGREKLFF